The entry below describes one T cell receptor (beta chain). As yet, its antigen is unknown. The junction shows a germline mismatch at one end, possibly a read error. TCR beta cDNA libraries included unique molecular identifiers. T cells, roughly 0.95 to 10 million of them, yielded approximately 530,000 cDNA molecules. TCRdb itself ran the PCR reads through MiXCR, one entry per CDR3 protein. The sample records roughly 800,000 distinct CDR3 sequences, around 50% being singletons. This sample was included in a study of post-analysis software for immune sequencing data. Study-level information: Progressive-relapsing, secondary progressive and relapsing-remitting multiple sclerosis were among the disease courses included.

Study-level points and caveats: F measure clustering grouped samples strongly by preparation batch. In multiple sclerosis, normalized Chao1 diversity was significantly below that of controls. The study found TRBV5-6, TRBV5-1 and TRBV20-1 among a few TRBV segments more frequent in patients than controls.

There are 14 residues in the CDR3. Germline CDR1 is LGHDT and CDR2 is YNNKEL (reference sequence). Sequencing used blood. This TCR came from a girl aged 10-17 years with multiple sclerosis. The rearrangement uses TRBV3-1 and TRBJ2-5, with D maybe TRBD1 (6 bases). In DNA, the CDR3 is TGTGCCAGTAGCCAAGGAGGACAGCAAGAGACCCAGTACTTC. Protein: CASSQGGQQETQYF.